The present TCR beta chain was sequenced within a study of molecular identifiers for immune sequencing clone quantification. Study-level points and caveats: Underestimation of highly expanded clone sizes could arise where identical TCR molecules share a barcode. Effector cells kept over 99% of their molecules in clones above 20 RNA copies, while naive cells kept under 1% there.

In the sort, naive CD8 T cells were defined as CD8+CD4-CCR7+CD45RA+. As previously described, bulk TCR libraries were made using listed TCR primers. MiXCR, applied by TCRdb to the PCR reads, yields one record per CDR3 protein. Of more than 550,000 distinct CDR3 sequences listed, 25% are singletons. The CDR3 totals 17 residues. From germline, CDR1 is SEHNR and CDR2 FQNEAQ (reference sequence). The V gene end was trimmed by 5 bases and the J gene end by 5 bases; junction bases not matched to a gene: 11. Remarks on this clonotype: Its antigen is unknown.

The chain carries TRBV7-9 and TRBJ2-2; the match to TRBD1 covers 10 bases. Sequenced: naive CD8+ T cells from blood, with Jurkat cell RNA spiked in. Noted subset: FACS-sorted CD8+CD4-CCR7+CD45RA+ naive T cells. The sequence was obtained from a human donor in good health. Some libraries in this study had Jurkat cell RNA spiked in. CDR3 coding DNA: TGTGCCAGCAGCCCGCGCGGGACAGGGGTTGGAACCGGGGAGCTGTTTTTT. Translating it yields CASSPRGTGVGTGELFF.